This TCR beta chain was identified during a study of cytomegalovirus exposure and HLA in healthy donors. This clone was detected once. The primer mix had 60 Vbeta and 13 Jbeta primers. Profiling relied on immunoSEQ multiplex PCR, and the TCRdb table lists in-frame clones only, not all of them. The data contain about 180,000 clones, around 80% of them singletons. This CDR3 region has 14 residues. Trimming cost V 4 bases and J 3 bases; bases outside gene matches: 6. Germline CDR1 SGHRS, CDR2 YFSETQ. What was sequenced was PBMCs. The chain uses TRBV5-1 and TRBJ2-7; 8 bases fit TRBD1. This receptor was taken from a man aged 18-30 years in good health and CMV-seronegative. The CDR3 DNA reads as TGCGCCAGCAGCGTCCGGGACAGGCTCTACGAGCAGTACTTC. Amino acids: CASSVRDRLYEQYF.